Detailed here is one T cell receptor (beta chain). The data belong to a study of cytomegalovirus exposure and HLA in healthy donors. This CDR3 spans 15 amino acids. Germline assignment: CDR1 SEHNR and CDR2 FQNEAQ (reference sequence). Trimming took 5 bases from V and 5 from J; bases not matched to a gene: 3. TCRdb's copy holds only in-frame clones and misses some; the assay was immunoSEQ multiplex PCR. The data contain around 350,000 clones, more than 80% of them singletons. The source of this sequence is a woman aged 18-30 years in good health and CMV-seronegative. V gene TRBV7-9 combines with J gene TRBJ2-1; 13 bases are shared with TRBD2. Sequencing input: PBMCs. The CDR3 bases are TGTGCCAGCAGCCGAACTAGCGGGAGGGACAATGAGCAGTTCTTC. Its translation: CASSRTSGRDNEQFF.